A selection of T cell receptor beta chains follows, all from one sample in a study of CD8+ T cells in alopecia areata. Here immunoSEQ multiplex PCR was the method, and the copy in TCRdb shows in-frame clones only, minus some. The sample consists of about 250,000 clones, 60% of them appearing once. Sequenced material: CD4+ T cells sorted from blood, taken around week 53, from a patient treated with tofacitinib. These receptors came from a human donor with alopecia areata. Each CDR3 is given with its conserved first and last residue. D genes are given only for firm matches. Not all rows give a size; the values are once, few, many and, for expanded clones, a class.

v_call	clone_size	j_call	d_call	cdr3_nt	cdr3_aa
TRBV4-1	-	TRBJ1-5	TRBD1	TGCGCCAGCAGCCCACTGGACAGGGGCAATCAGCCCCAGCATTTT	CASSPLDRGNQPQHF
TRBV10-3	-	TRBJ2-7	TRBD1	TGTGCCATCAGAAAGGACAGGGAGGACGAGCAGTACTTC	CAIRKDREDEQYF
TRBV6-5	-	TRBJ1-2	TRBD1	TGTGCCAGCAGTGCGACAGGGGGCTTTAACTATGGCTACACCTTC	CASSATGGFNYGYTF
TRBV7-3	few	TRBJ1-6	-	TGTGCCAGCAGCCCTACCGAGGATTCACCCCTCCACTTT	CASSPTEDSPLHF
TRBV30	once	TRBJ2-3	-	TGTGCCTGGAGAGATGGCGTTACAGATACGCAGTATTTT	CAWRDGVTDTQYF
TRBV30	-	TRBJ2-7	-	TGTGCTTGGAGTGTGCAGGACTACGAGCAGTACTTC	CAWSVQDYEQYF
TRBV29-1	few	TRBJ1-1	-	TGCAGCGTTGGTAACAGGGCTACTGAAGCTTTCTTT	CSVGNRATEAFF
TRBV10-3	few	TRBJ1-1	-	TGTGCCATCAGTGCTTATGGGGGGAACACTGAAGCTTTCTTT	CAISAYGGNTEAFF
TRBV21-1	-	TRBJ2-3	-	TGTGCCAGCAGCAAAGGGGTTGGGGGACTACGGGATACGCAGTATTTT	CASSKGVGGLRDTQYF
TRBV29-1	-	TRBJ2-7	TRBD2	TGCAGCGTTGAAGGATCGGTAGCGGGGGGGGCCTACGAGCAGTACTTC	CSVEGSVAGGAYEQYF
TRBV5-1	few	TRBJ2-5	TRBD2	TGCGCCAGCAGCGAAACCCCTAGCGGGCAAGAGACCCAGTACTTC	CASSETPSGQETQYF
TRBV7-2	-	TRBJ2-5	-	TGTGCCAGCAGCTCAATGGGACGTTCACAAGAGACCCAGTACTTC	CASSSMGRSQETQYF
TRBV5-4	-	TRBJ2-5	-	TGTGCCAGCGCGGACCGATATCTGGAGACCCAGTACTTC	CASADRYLETQYF
TRBV7-2	few	TRBJ2-5	TRBD2	TGTGCCAGCAGCTTAGGGGCTAGCGGAGTAGAGACCCAGTACTTC	CASSLGASGVETQYF
TRBV5-1	-	TRBJ2-3	TRBD2	TGCGCCAGTCGGGACTATTTAGATACGCAGTATTTT	CASRDYLDTQYF
TRBV11-1	once	TRBJ2-3	TRBD1	TGTGCCAGCAGCTTAGTCCCAGGGGGTAGGGTAGATACGCAGTATTTT	CASSLVPGGRVDTQYF
TRBV5-6	-	TRBJ1-4	-	TGTGCCAGCAGCTTAGGACTGAATGGGGAAAAACTGTTTTTT	CASSLGLNGEKLFF
TRBV5-1	-	TRBJ2-1	-	TGCGCCAGCAGCTTGAGGGCAGGGGCAACGACACGGGATGAGCAGTTCTTC	CASSLRAGATTRDEQFF
TRBV5-1	few	TRBJ2-7	TRBD2	TGCGCCAGCAGCCCGAGGACTAGCGAGTTCAACGAGCAGTACTTC	CASSPRTSEFNEQYF
TRBV9	-	TRBJ2-5	-	TGTGCCAGCAGCGTAGATGGCAGTAAGGAGACCCAGTACTTC	CASSVDGSKETQYF